What follows are 11 T cell receptor beta chains derived from one specimen sequenced in a study of shared clonotypes between healthy human individuals. Profiled with immunoSEQ multiplex PCR; TCRdb holds only in-frame clones, not every one. The table lists about 960,000 clones, about 80% of them singletons. Sequenced sample: memory CD4+ T cells sorted from blood. Documented subset: CD45RA-negative fraction. All receptors derive from a man aged 18 to 29 in good health.

This clone was seen repeatedly, ten times or more. Other DNA sequences of this sample code for an identical CDR3. V gene TRBV5-1 combines with J gene TRBJ1-1; no reliable D call. Germline V gene lookup returns CDR1 SGHRS and CDR2 YFSETQ. Trimming left V 0 bases short and J 1 base short, with 4 bases between. This CDR3 is 13 amino acids long. The chain's CDR3 is CASSLGGNTEAFF. In DNA, the CDR3 is TGCGCCAGCAGCTTGGGTGGGAACACTGAAGCTTTCTTT.

Notes on this clone: A far more abundant clone sits one base away, making this likely a read error. Other DNA sequences in the same sample also yield this CDR3. This chain connects TRBV7-8 to TRBJ1-1; unclear D gene. This CDR3 comprises 13 residues. Germline V gives CDR1 SGHVS, CDR2 FQNEAQ. V was pared by 3 bases and J by 0 bases, with 5 bases between. CDR3 in amino acids: CASSLGMNTEAFF. CDR3 in DNA: TGTGCCAGCAGCTTGGGTATGAACACTGAAGCTTTCTTT.

The chain uses TRBV7-2 and TRBJ2-2; tentative D call: TRBD1 (5 bases). V was clipped by 4 bases and J by 0 bases, with 12 bases between them. The CDR3 runs 16 residues. The germline gives CDR1 SGHTA, CDR2 FQGNSA. The CDR3 DNA reads TGTGCCAGCAGCTCACGACAGAGTACGAACACCGGGGAGCTGTTTTTT. Encoded protein: CASSSRQSTNTGELFF. Supplemented by reference TRBV7-2 and TRBJ2-2, the full variable domain reads GAGVSQSPSNKVTEKGKDVELRCDPISGHTALYWYRQSLGQGLEFLIYFQGNSAPDKSGLPSDRFSAERTGGSVSTLTIQRTQQEDSAVYLCASSSRQSTNTGELFFGEGSRLTVL.

This clone has only a few counts. The chain is built from TRBV21-1 and TRBJ2-5; the D call TRBD2 from the table was never checked on the DNA. TRBV21-1 counts as a pseudogene. The CDR3 consists of 15 residues. The CDR3 DNA follows: TGTGCCAGCAGCAGAGGAGGGGCTTACCAAGAGACCCAGTACTTC. Protein sequence: CASSRGGAYQETQYF.

The chain employs TRBV6-1 and TRBJ1-2; 11 positions agree with TRBD1. The length of the CDR3 is 14 residues. J lost 3 bases, V lost 4 bases, and 1 base had no gene match. Germline V gives CDR1 MNHNS, CDR2 SASEGT. This CDR3 reads CASSVGQGDYGYTF. CDR3 nucleotides: TGTGCCAGCAGTGTGGGACAGGGGGACTATGGCTACACCTTC.

In this sample, this clone turned up once. This chain uses TRBV6-5 with TRBJ1-4; the D gene is possibly TRBD1 (5 bases). Germline assignment: CDR1 MNHEY and CDR2 SVGAGI. V lost 2 bases and J lost 8, with 12 bases in between. The CDR3 runs to 14 residues. CDR3 bases: TGTGCCAGCAGTTACGGGGGAATACGAGAAAAACTGTTTTTT. It codes for CASSYGGIREKLFF.

This clone came up a few times. The chain recombines TRBV9 with TRBJ2-5; D gene ambiguous. V was shortened by 4 bases and J by 1 base, with 11 bases between the two germline ends. The CDR3 sequence is 14 residues long. Per germline, CDR1 SGDLS and CDR2 YYNGEE. The chain's CDR3 is CASSRGRSQETQYF. CDR3 in DNA: TGTGCCAGCAGCCGAGGACGTAGCCAAGAGACCCAGTACTTC.

V gene TRBV7-9 combines with J gene TRBJ2-5, with D possibly matching TRBD2 (6 bases). CDR3 length equals 14 residues. CDR1 SEHNR and CDR2 FQNEAQ come from the germline V gene (reference sequence). Trimming left V 5 bases short and J 1 base short, with 11 bases between. CDR3 coding DNA: TGTGCCAGCAGCGGGCAGGGAGGCCAAGAGACCCAGTACTTC. Translated: CASSGQGGQETQYF.

V is TRBV6-6 and J is TRBJ2-3; TRBD1 aligns across 7 bases. Trimming cost V 8 bases and J 3 bases; bases outside gene matches: 2. Germline assignment: CDR1 MNHNY and CDR2 SVGAGI (reference sequence). The CDR3 runs 12 residues. CDR3 amino acids: CASRDRTDTQYF. CDR3 DNA: TGTGCCAGCCGGGACAGAACAGATACGCAGTATTTT.

This clone was detected only a few times. This chain uses TRBV11-2 with TRBJ2-5, with a weak D call TRBD2 (7 bases). V lost 5 bases and J lost 5, with 18 bases in between. The length of the CDR3 is 15 residues. Germline CDR1 reads SGHAT; CDR2 reads FQNNGV. In nucleotides, the CDR3 is TGTGCCAGCAGCCAAGACGGGGGGCCAAGGGAGACCCAGTACTTC. This sequence encodes CASSQDGGPRETQYF.

The chain has TRBV7-2 and TRBJ2-7, with a weak D call TRBD2 (6 bases). The CDR3 extends over 14 amino acids. Trimming cost V 3 bases and J 0 bases, with 9 bases left between them. Germline lookup yields CDR1 SGHTA and CDR2 FQGNSA. CDR3 in amino acids: CASSFGGNSYEQYF. Here the CDR3 DNA reads TGTGCCAGCAGCTTTGGAGGGAACTCCTACGAGCAGTACTTC.